These T cell receptor beta chains were read from a single sample in a study of shared clonotypes between healthy human individuals. Produced via immunoSEQ multiplex PCR; TCRdb's table is partial and in-frame only. The repertoire holds hundreds of thousands of clones, 85% to 95% seen once, with approximately 0.11% in the top ten. Sequencing was done on a sample of naive CD8+ T cells sorted from blood. The source of these receptors is a woman younger than 45 in good health. CDR3s include the opening cysteine and the closing phenylalanine or tryptophan. D genes are given only for firm matches.

d_call j_call v_call cdr3_length cdr3_nt cdr3_aa
- TRBJ1-5 TRBV28 14 TGTGCCAGCAGTTTCACGGGGAACCATCAGCCCCAGCATTTT CASSFTGNHQPQHF
- TRBJ2-1 TRBV4-1 14 TGCGCCAGCAGCCAAGACCCTCTAGGGTATGAGCAGTTCTTC CASSQDPLGYEQFF
- TRBJ1-5 TRBV6-5 13 TGTGCCAGCAGACTGGGCGGGGGTCAGCCCCAGCATTTT CASRLGGGQPQHF
- TRBJ2-7 TRBV4-2 14 TGTGCCAGCAGCCAAGGGGCAACAGCCTACGAGCAGTACTTC CASSQGATAYEQYF
TRBD1 TRBJ2-7 TRBV5-1 16 TGCGCCAGCAGCTTAGACGACAGGGGGGTTTCCTACGAGCAGTACTTC CASSLDDRGVSYEQYF
TRBD1 TRBJ2-7 TRBV4-1 14 TGCGCCAGCAGCCAAGGACAGGGAACCTACGAGCAGTACTTC CASSQGQGTYEQYF
- TRBJ1-1 TRBV28 14 TGTGCCAGCAGTTTAGGGGTAGCCGGCACTGAAGCTTTCTTT CASSLGVAGTEAFF
- TRBJ1-5 TRBV28 15 TGTGCCAGCAGTTTAATGGGGGTCTTCGATCAGCCCCAGCATTTT CASSLMGVFDQPQHF
TRBD1 TRBJ1-2 TRBV7-9 16 TGTGCCAGCAGCCCCCGGACAGGGCTTGTGGTCTATGGCTACACCTTC CASSPRTGLVVYGYTF
TRBD1 TRBJ2-7 TRBV28 15 TGTGCCAGCAGTTTGACAGGGGGGTCTACCTACGAGCAGTACTTC CASSLTGGSTYEQYF
- TRBJ2-7 TRBV28 13 TGTGCCAGCGGGAAGGGGGGTTCCTACGAGCAGTACTTC CASGKGGSYEQYF
- TRBJ2-3 TRBV18 14 TGTGCCAGCTCACATTACTCTAGCACAGATACGCAGTATTTT CASSHYSSTDTQYF
- TRBJ1-1 TRBV4-1 15 TGCGCCAGCAGCCAAGTCCCGTCGACTTACACTGAAGCTTTCTTT CASSQVPSTYTEAFF
TRBD1 TRBJ2-5 TRBV4-1 16 TGCGCCAGCAGCCAAGGGGCTTCAGGGGGTTTAGAGACCCAGTACTTC CASSQGASGGLETQYF
TRBD2 TRBJ2-7 TRBV6-6 14 TGTGCCAGCAGTTACTTGACTAGCAGCTACGAGCAGTACTTC CASSYLTSSYEQYF
- TRBJ1-5 TRBV28 16 TGTGCCAGCAGTTCACATCGAGAGTTAAGCAATCAGCCCCAGCATTTT CASSSHRELSNQPQHF
- TRBJ2-2 TRBV28 11 TGTGCCAGCCGGGGGTTGGGGGAGCTGTTTTTT CASRGLGELFF
TRBD2 TRBJ2-3 TRBV7-9 16 TGTGCCAGCAGCTTGCAACCTAGCGGGAGTTCAGATACGCAGTATTTT CASSLQPSGSSDTQYF
- TRBJ2-2 TRBV6-1 16 TGTGCCAGCAGTGAAGCCACGGAACCCTTTTATGGGGAGCTGTTTTTT CASSEATEPFYGELFF
- TRBJ2-2 TRBV14 16 TGTGCCAGCAGCCAAGCCACTAGTCGGAACACCGGGGAGCTGTTTTTT CASSQATSRNTGELFF
TRBD1 TRBJ1-4 TRBV7-9 15 TGTGCCAGCAGCTTAGTGAAGGGGGCAAATGAAAAACTGTTTTTT CASSLVKGANEKLFF
- TRBJ1-2 TRBV5-5 14 TGTGCCAGCAGCTTGGCTGGGTCAGGGCTCGGCTACACCTTC CASSLAGSGLGYTF
- TRBJ1-5 TRBV15 14 TGTGCCACCAGCAGAGCCCGGGAGCGCCAGCCCCAGCATTTT CATSRARERQPQHF